The 6 T cell receptor beta chains given below trace back to one sample, sequenced in a study of blood T cell repertoires in COVID-19. Clones were read by immunoSEQ multiplex PCR, and TCRdb kept only the in-frame ones, dropping some. The table has 100,000 to 150,000 clones, roughly 86% seen once. The sample consisted of peripheral blood. These receptors were collected from a human donor in a cohort sampled during active COVID-19.

CDR3 residues: CASSDGRWNTEAFF. The CDR3 DNA reads as TGTGCCAGCAGTGACGGGAGGTGGAACACTGAAGCTTTCTTT. The chain has TRBV6-4 and TRBJ1-1; D gene ambiguous. The germline V and J ends were trimmed by 2 bases and 1 base, with 8 bases remaining between them. In germline, CDR1 is MRHNA, CDR2 SNTAGT. This CDR3 has 14 amino acids.

The chain uses TRBV19 and TRBJ1-1; the match to TRBD1 covers 8 bases. The CDR3 has 15 amino acids. From germline, CDR1 is LNHDA and CDR2 SQIVND (reference sequence). Unmatched junction bases numbered 13, after V lost 9 bases and J lost 4 bases. In nucleotides, the CDR3 is TGTGCCAGCCCCCCCCGGTGGACAGGGCCCACTGAAGCTTTCTTT. As protein: CASPPRWTGPTEAFF.

This clone was seen only once. The V gene is TRBV2, the J gene TRBJ1-3; 8 nucleotides line up with TRBD1. J gave up 0 bases and V 6 bases, and 7 bases lay outside the gene matches. The germline gives CDR1 SNHLY, CDR2 FYNNEI. The CDR3 runs 16 residues. CDR3 protein: CASSPDRAGSGNTIYF. CDR3 bases: TGTGCCAGCAGCCCGGACAGGGCCGGCTCTGGAAACACCATATATTTT.

The genes are TRBV14 and TRBJ1-2; a possible D gene is TRBD1 (5 bases). This CDR3 has 15 amino acids. V dropped 1 base and J dropped 0 bases, with 9 bases sitting between them. Germline V gene data show CDR1 as SGHDN and CDR2 as FVKESK. This chain's CDR3 is CASSQVTGTNYGYTF. Here the CDR3 DNA reads TGTGCCAGCAGCCAAGTAACAGGCACTAACTATGGCTACACCTTC.

The rearrangement joins TRBV9 to TRBJ2-2; 7 nucleotides agree with TRBD1. The CDR3 runs 15 residues. J was trimmed by 0 bases and V by 1 base; bases with no gene match: 0. Germline V gives CDR1 SGDLS, CDR2 YYNGEE. As DNA, the CDR3 is TGTGCCAGCAGCGTACAGGGGGCGAACACCGGGGAGCTGTTTTTT. This codes for CASSVQGANTGELFF. The full variable domain, its missing parts supplied by reference TRBV9 and TRBJ2-2, is DSGVTQTPKHLITATGQRVTLRCSPRSGDLSVYWYQQSLDQGLQFLIQYYNGEERAKGNILERFSAQQFPDLHSELNLSSLELGDSALYFCASSVQGANTGELFFGEGSRLTVL.

For this clone: Distinct nucleotide sequences in the sample also encode this CDR3. The chain carries TRBV7-3 and TRBJ2-7; TRBD2 is a possible D gene (6 bases). V was cut by 2 bases and J by 2 bases, with 10 bases left in between. The CDR3 covers 14 residues. Germline V lookup: CDR1 SGHTA, CDR2 FQGTGA. The DNA of the CDR3 is TGTGCCAGCAGCTTACTCAGCGGGCCCTACGAGCAGTACTTC. Translating it yields CASSLLSGPYEQYF.